These T cell receptor beta chains were read from a single sample in a study of OX40 agonist ivuxolimab in advanced cancers. Profiled with immunoSEQ multiplex PCR; TCRdb holds only in-frame clones, not every one. The sample lists 45,000 to 65,000 clones, 77% occurring once. The sequencing here drew on CD4+ or CD8+ T cells sorted from blood, taken in a trial of the OX40 agonist ivuxolimab. The receptor source for this set is an adult with an advanced solid tumor such as melanoma, head and neck, liver or kidney cancer. Each CDR3 is given with its conserved first and last residue. The order of the fields is V gene, J gene, CDR3 protein.

TRBV20-1,TRBJ2-5,CSAMVGETQYF
TRBV14,TRBJ2-7,CASSLPTRTGGHEQYF
TRBV5-8,TRBJ1-3,CASSLGSGSGDTIYF
TRBV18,TRBJ2-3,CASSRTSGSGTDTQYF
TRBV11-1,TRBJ2-5,CASSTKGRETQYF
TRBV11-3,TRBJ1-4,CARKERLPREKLFF
TRBV12-2,TRBJ1-4,CASRLASDGQGREKLFF
TRBV6-1,TRBJ1-2,CASSESGQPKYGYTF
TRBV7-9,TRBJ1-2,CASSQRVEGSGYTF
TRBV7-8,TRBJ1-1,CASSLLGTEAFF
TRBV14,TRBJ1-1,CASSRQMNTEAFF
TRBV6-5,TRBJ2-3,CASSYAGTDTQYF
TRBV7-6,TRBJ2-1,CASSFQGYNEQFF
TRBV7-8,TRBJ1-6,CASSPTHRGRSPLHF
TRBV7-2,TRBJ2-1,CASSSRKGTRFGEQFF
TRBV5-1,TRBJ2-5,CASSLTGGAQETQYF
TRBV30,TRBJ1-2,CAWSFPIRPGYGYTF
TRBV2,TRBJ2-1,CASSAPGLAGGGEQFF
TRBV27,TRBJ1-2,CASSPRSGQGRFYGYTF
TRBV2,TRBJ1-1,CASTGQGNTEAFF
TRBV5-1,TRBJ2-4,CASRDSERIQYF
TRBV18,TRBJ1-2,CASSPARESYGYTF
TRBV5-1,TRBJ2-1,CASSGLAGGSYNEQFF
TRBV4-3,TRBJ2-3,CASSQVPALTDTQYF
TRBV4-1,TRBJ1-4,CASSQGPSGATNEKLFF
TRBV20-1,TRBJ1-2,CSAWLNYGYTF
TRBV7-2,TRBJ2-2,CASSPRPGNTGELFF
TRBV6-5,TRBJ1-1,CASSYESIKREAFF
TRBV5-1,TRBJ2-7,CASKSQQAWGYEQYF
TRBV5-6,TRBJ1-1,CASSFRRVGDTEAFF
TRBV7-2,TRBJ1-2,CASSAYRGGYYGYTF
TRBV6-5,TRBJ2-3,CASRLAITDTQYF
TRBV9,TRBJ2-1,CASSVDGRDNEQFF
TRBV4-3,TRBJ1-1,CASSQDPWQGGTEAFF
TRBV7-3,TRBJ1-1,CASSLTGQNTEAFF
TRBV2,TRBJ2-3,CASSGQGTDTQYF
TRBV9,TRBJ2-5,CASSVQETQYF
TRBV7-8,TRBJ2-1,CASSLEARYNEQFF
TRBV18,TRBJ2-5,CASSPTLAGASQETQYF
TRBV7-9,TRBJ2-2,CASSLVSGTNTGELFF
TRBV6-5,TRBJ1-1,CASSYKPGIGTEAFF
TRBV29-1,TRBJ2-5,CSVDGGPQETQYF
TRBV5-6,TRBJ1-1,CASSGLGQGAEAFF
TRBV25-1,TRBJ2-7,CASSEYQAGLRQYF
TRBV4-3,TRBJ2-2,CASSRNPGTSNTGELFF
TRBV2,TRBJ2-1,CASSPTLMAEQFF
TRBV10-3,TRBJ2-1,CAINGQGRGEQFF
TRBV7-3,TRBJ2-1,CASSSLTNNEQFF
TRBV5-4,TRBJ2-3,CASSGDPVDTQYF
TRBV7-2,TRBJ2-3,CASSLSDTQYF
TRBV6-5,TRBJ1-2,CASRIGTAYGYTF
TRBV5-1,TRBJ1-1,CASSFQTGATEAFF
TRBV4-3,TRBJ1-4,CASSQGEEGNEKLFF
TRBV10-1,TRBJ1-2,CASSPNRGYGYTF
TRBV5-6,TRBJ2-4,CASSVGGLAKNIQYF
TRBV6-5,TRBJ2-2,CASRGTFGKLFF